This T cell receptor (beta chain) was found in a study of technical replicates of blood from a handful of donors. Germline V CDR1 and CDR2: LNHDA, SQIVND (reference sequence). V shed 5 bases and J shed 7 bases, with 21 bases lying between them. This CDR3 spans 16 amino acids. Sequencing used immunoSEQ multiplex PCR; TCRdb keeps in-frame clones, though not all of them. The sample contains tens of thousands of clones, 94% of which appear only once. V gene TRBV19 combines with J gene TRBJ2-1, with D tentatively TRBD1 (5 bases). The sequenced material came from T cells isolated from PBMCs. The clonotype comes from a human donor in good health. CDR3 nucleotide sequence: TGTGCCAGTAGTGAAGGAAAGCGAAGGGGAAGGAATGAGCAGTTCTTC. Translation gives CASSEGKRRGRNEQFF.